Shown below are 23 T cell receptor beta chains from a single sample sequenced in a study of tumor-infiltrating lymphocytes in primary liver carcinoma. TCR beta cDNA was reverse-transcribed from approximately 0.45 ug of total RNA. The reaction used a constant-region primer and ProtoScript II reverse transcriptase. ARM-PCR, slightly modified, supplied the TCR beta libraries through three nested multiplex PCR rounds. Investigators reported that the first two PCR rounds, at approximately 11 cycles each, used TRBV1-TRBV30 forward primers with a C-beta reverse primer. TCRdb re-derived calls from the multiplex PCR reads in MiXCR, one entry per CDR3 protein. Of about 320,000 distinct CDR3 sequences listed, about 62% are singletons. Unsorted whole blood yielded blood RNA, and germline DNA was extracted as well. The sequenced sample was peripheral blood. The source is a man aged 35-49 years with primary liver carcinoma and hepatitis B virus infection.

V is TRBV5-5 and J is TRBJ2-1; the D gene is possibly TRBD2 (6 bases). V gave up 7 bases and J gave up 7 bases, with 18 bases separating them. From germline, CDR1 is SGHKS and CDR2 YYEKEE (reference sequence). The CDR3 spans 14 residues. This chain's CDR3 is CASCSGAGLNEQFF. The CDR3 region has the DNA TGTGCCAGCTGCTCCGGTGCGGGGCTGAATGAGCAGTTCTTC.

With regard to this clonotype: The junction departs from the called germline gene at one end, perhaps through a read error. The chain combines TRBV5-1 with TRBJ2-2; weak D call: TRBD2 (6 bases). The CDR3 spans 14 residues. Germline-derived CDR1 and CDR2 are SGHRS and YFSETQ. In DNA, the CDR3 is TGCGCCAGCTGCTTGGACGGAGGGACCGGGGAGCTGTTTTTT. Amino acid sequence: CASCLDGGTGELFF.

This sequence joins TRBV28 and TRBJ1-1, with D perhaps matching TRBD1 (6 bases). Germline V gives CDR1 MDHEN, CDR2 SYDVKM. The CDR3 runs 15 residues. Trimming stripped 5 bases from V and 4 bases from J, with 17 bases between. In DNA form, the CDR3 reads TGTGCCAGCAGTCTAGGACAGAGGTTCGGCACTGAAGCTTTCTTT. It is translated as CASSLGQRFGTEAFF.

A remark on this clonotype: Possible read error: a much larger clone is one base away. V is TRBV12-3 or TRBV12-4 and J is TRBJ2-1; perhaps D is TRBD1 or TRBD2 (5 bases each). V gave up 5 bases and J gave up 7 bases, with 18 bases separating them. The CDR3 is made up of 15 amino acids. As DNA, the CDR3 is TGTGCCAGCAGTGTGATTGGGGGTCATAGAAATGAGCAGTTCTTC. Its protein product is CASSVIGGHRNEQFF.

In its sample, this clonotype was seen many times. The chain couples TRBV6-2 or TRBV6-3 to TRBJ1-5, with 7 bases fitting TRBD1. The CDR3 contains 15 residues. CDR1 and CDR2 (germline): MNHEY, SVGEGT. The ends lost 6 bases at V and 5 bases at J; junction bases unmatched: 10. CDR3 sequence: CASSQGQARDQPQHF. The CDR3 nucleotides are TGTGCCAGCAGCCAAGGACAGGCCAGGGATCAGCCCCAGCATTTT.

Remarks on this clonotype: With a much larger clone just one base away, this may be a read error. This chain connects TRBV6-5 to TRBJ1-5; no clear D gene. Trimming stripped 6 bases from V and 7 bases from J, with 13 bases between. The CDR3 sequence is 13 residues long. Germline CDR1 MNHEY, CDR2 SVGAGI. The CDR3 is CASRPASGQPQHF. The CDR3 DNA sequence: TGTGCCAGCAGACCAGCTTCGGGACAGCCCCAGCATTTT.

This clonotype has a count of ten or more. The chain joins TRBV6-6 to TRBJ2-5; D is ambiguous. V was clipped by 6 bases and J by 2 bases, with 4 bases between them. The CDR3 has 11 amino acids. Looked up from germline, CDR1 is MNHNY and CDR2 is SVGAGI (reference sequence). CDR3: CASRQQETQYF. The DNA for the CDR3 is TGTGCCAGCAGACAGCAAGAGACCCAGTACTTC.

In the case of this clonotype: Just one base apart from a much larger clone, this may be a read error. The conserved final phenylalanine or tryptophan is absent from the CDR3, which likely points to a read error. The CDR3 nucleotides are TGTGCCAGCAGTTTAGTGGAGGGGAAGGGCTACACCATC. Protein sequence: CASSLVEGKGYTI. The J gene is TRBJ1-2, the V gene TRBV12-3 or TRBV12-4; D may be TRBD1 (5 bases). The CDR3 extends over 13 amino acids. V lost 1 base to trimming and J lost 8 bases, with 11 bases between them.

This clonotype appeared many times. This rearrangement joins TRBV6-5 to TRBJ1-1, with D perhaps TRBD1 (5 bases). This CDR3 is built from 15 residues. The V end lost 2 bases, the J end lost 4 bases, and 14 bases lay between the germline ends. Per germline, CDR1 MNHEY and CDR2 SVGAGI. The CDR3 here is CASSYGGPQGTEAFF. In DNA form, the CDR3 reads TGTGCCAGCAGTTACGGAGGTCCCCAGGGCACTGAAGCTTTCTTT.

V gene TRBV5-1 combines with J gene TRBJ2-7; D is undetermined. The germline CDR1 and CDR2 sequences are SGHRS and YFSETQ. V lost 5 bases and J 3 bases, leaving 18 bases between the germline ends. The CDR3 extends over 15 amino acids. In DNA, the CDR3 is TGCGCCAGCAGGGATGGGAAGGTAGCCATCTACGAGCAGTACTTC. This translates into CASRDGKVAIYEQYF.

As to this clonotype: One end of the junction is discordant with germline, which a read error may explain. The rearrangement links TRBV10-3 to TRBJ2-7; tentatively, D is TRBD1 or TRBD2 (5 bases each). In germline, CDR1 is ENHRY, CDR2 SYGVKD. This CDR3 region has 11 residues. CDR3 in DNA: TGTGCCCCAATTGGGGACCACGAGCAATACTTC. The encoded protein is CAPIGDHEQYF.

The V gene is TRBV29-1, the J gene TRBJ2-2, with D maybe TRBD1 (7 bases). Looked up from germline, CDR1 is SQVTM and CDR2 is ANQGSEA. The V gene lost 7 bases and the J gene lost 5 bases, with 20 bases spanning the gap. CDR3 size: 15 residues. The CDR3 sequence: CSASHEAGGTGELFF. The CDR3 DNA sequence: TGCAGCGCTTCCCATGAGGCAGGGGGGACCGGGGAGCTGTTTTTT.

Regarding this clonotype: A read error may be the cause here, since a much bigger clone is one base away. The chain uses TRBV5-5 and TRBJ2-1; possibly TRBD2 for D (6 bases). V was cut by 2 bases and J by 8 bases, with 14 bases left in between. The CDR3 loop spans 14 amino acids. Germline V gene lookup returns CDR1 SGHKS and CDR2 YYEKEE (reference sequence). In DNA, the CDR3 is TGTGCCAGCAGCTTAACTAGCAGGAGCCATGAGCAGTTCTTC. It codes for CASSLTSRSHEQFF.

The gene calls are TRBV11-2 and TRBJ2-1; 8 bases are a match to TRBD2. Germline V CDR1 and CDR2: SGHAT, FQNNGV. The junction had 14 bases not matched to a gene; V was cut back by 7 bases and J by 6 bases. This CDR3 is 16 amino acids long. Written as DNA, the CDR3 is TGTGCCAGCAATTCCCTAACTAACGGGAGGGCCAATGAGCAGTTCTTC. It is translated as CASNSLTNGRANEQFF.

This clonotype was counted at least ten times. The J gene is TRBJ1-6, the V gene TRBV6-5, with D hard to call. Germline CDR1 and CDR2: MNHEY and SVGAGI. There are 14 residues in the CDR3. Trimming left V 6 bases short and J 9 bases short, with 15 bases between. The CDR3 DNA reads as TGTGCCAGCAGCACGACACTAGGTAGTTCACCCCTCCACTTT. As protein: CASSTTLGSSPLHF.

This clonotype was counted at least ten times. V and J are TRBV29-1 and TRBJ2-6; D is unclear. The CDR3 length is 12 residues. Looked up from germline, CDR1 is SQVTM and CDR2 is ANQGSEA. V lost 6 bases and J lost 4, with 7 bases in between. CDR3 in DNA: TGCAGCGTCCCAAACGGGGCCAACGTCCTGACTTTC. Protein: CSVPNGANVLTF.

With respect to this clonotype: This may come from a read error, since a much larger clone is one base off. The rearrangement uses TRBV6-5 and TRBJ1-4, with 11 bases matching TRBD1. Germline values: CDR1 MNHEY, CDR2 SVGAGI. The CDR3 runs to 15 residues. Losses at the gene ends were 6 bases for V and 7 bases for J; bases not matched to a gene: 7. The CDR3 region has the DNA TGTGCCAGCAGCAATACCGGACAGGGGGCTGAAAAACTGTTTTTT. It yields the protein CASSNTGQGAEKLFF.

This clonotype was picked up many times. The V gene is TRBV5-4, the J gene TRBJ2-6; 9 positions match TRBD1. The V gene's germline CDR1 is SGHNT and CDR2 YYREEE (reference sequence). This CDR3 comprises 19 residues. Trimming took 3 bases from V and 0 from J; bases not matched to a gene: 10. CDR3 protein: CASSWPPGQGSSGANVLTF. The CDR3, as DNA: TGTGCCAGCAGCTGGCCCCCGGGACAGGGATCCTCTGGGGCCAACGTCCTGACTTTC.

There are many counts of this clonotype. The rearrangement uses TRBV6-5 and TRBJ2-3; 7 bases match TRBD2. J lost 6 bases, V lost 0 bases, and 6 bases had no gene match. CDR3 length: 15 amino acids. Per germline, CDR1 MNHEY and CDR2 SVGAGI. CDR3 in DNA: TGTGCCAGCAGTTACTCGGGGAGGGAATGGGATACGCAGTATTTT. Amino acid sequence: CASSYSGREWDTQYF.

Worth noting for this clonotype: One junction end does not reproduce the germline sequence, and a read error may be involved. The gene calls are TRBV29-1 and TRBJ2-7; the match to TRBD2 covers 8 bases. There are 16 residues in the CDR3. Germline V lookup: CDR1 SQVTM, CDR2 ANQGSEA. This CDR3 is CSVELMIREGSYEQYF. In nucleotides, the CDR3 is TGCAGCGTTGAATTAATGATCCGGGAGGGCTCCTACGAGCAGTACTTT.

As to this clonotype: The CDR3 ends on some other residue instead of the conserved phenylalanine or tryptophan, so this is likely a read error. The chain has TRBV28 and TRBJ1-2; unclear D gene. The V and J ends lost 3 bases and 6 bases respectively, with 8 bases between them. Germline V gives CDR1 MDHEN, CDR2 SYDVKM. The CDR3 has 12 amino acids. In DNA, the CDR3 is TGTGCCAGCAGTTTTGCATCACATGGCTACACCCTC. Amino acid sequence: CASSFASHGYTL.

With regard to this clonotype: This likely comes from a read error, as the CDR3 has no conserved phenylalanine or tryptophan at its end. This chain uses TRBV6-5 with TRBJ2-7, with 10 bases identical to TRBD1. Germline CDR1 MNHEY, CDR2 SVGAGI. The CDR3 covers 15 residues. CDR3 protein: CTSRTPGQGPYEQYL. CDR3 nucleotides: TGTACCAGCAGAACGCCGGGACAGGGGCCGTACGAGCAGTACTTA.

Comments on this clonotype: As the CDR3 is not closed by the conserved phenylalanine or tryptophan, this likely results from a read error. V gene TRBV2 combines with J gene TRBJ1-1, with a possible D match to TRBD1 (6 bases). This CDR3 has 13 residues. Germline V lookup: CDR1 SNHLY, CDR2 FYNNEI. V was clipped by 4 bases and J by 2 bases, with 8 bases between them. The CDR3: CASSVGGNTEAFS. The CDR3 DNA reads as TGTGCCAGCAGTGTAGGGGGAAACACTGAAGCTTTCTCT.